This entry features one T cell receptor beta chain sequence. The sample comes from a study of blood T cell repertoires in COVID-19. Study in general: Sites in the United States, Italy and Spain provided acute and convalescent COVID-19 samples. T cells, B-cell-depleted T cells, or PBMCs provided the cDNA or gDNA that served as material.

In the original analysis: Estimation of nucleated cell counts was performed using reference gene primer amplification. Repertoires were generated with immunoSEQ multiplex PCR, while TCRdb's copy carries only in-frame clones and drops some. That table is the source of V, J and clone size, and D and trimming were worked out from the DNA. Of roughly 130,000 clones in the sample, approximately 80% were seen once. CDR1 is GTSNPN and CDR2 is SVGIG in the germline V gene (reference sequence). The V gene lost 1 base and the J gene lost 7 bases, with 16 bases spanning the gap. This CDR3 is built from 15 residues.

This chain connects TRBV30 to TRBJ1-4, with D maybe TRBD1 (6 bases). Sequenced sample: peripheral blood. This TCR came from a man aged 70 or older with acute or convalescent COVID-19. The CDR3 spells CAWSDNRAASEKLFF. The CDR3 region has the DNA TGTGCCTGGAGTGATAACAGGGCAGCCAGTGAAAAACTGTTTTTT.